This TCR beta chain was captured by sequencing in a study of OX40 agonist ivuxolimab in advanced cancers. Study details: Enrollees could have had prior anti-PD-1, anti-PD-L1 or anti-CTLA-4 therapy, which around 43% had received. Findings and caveats of the study: Mean expanded clone counts were higher in CD8+ than CD4+ T cells.

Trimming left V 0 bases short and J 2 bases short, with 9 bases between. The CDR3 length is 15 residues. In germline, CDR1 is SGDLS, CDR2 YYNGEE. A note on this clone: Its antigen is as yet unknown.

Profiling relied on immunoSEQ multiplex PCR, and the TCRdb table lists in-frame clones only, not all of them. The table shows 40,000 to 50,000 clones, with 70% to 90% occurring only once. Sequencing used CD4+ or CD8+ T cells sorted from blood, obtained in a trial of the OX40 agonist ivuxolimab. This TCR was sampled from an adult with an advanced solid tumor such as melanoma, head and neck, liver or kidney cancer. The chain recombines TRBV9 with TRBJ2-1; the D is unclear. DNA for the CDR3: TGTGCCAGCAGCGTAGAAAGTAAAACCTACAATGAGCAGTTCTTC. This sequence encodes CASSVESKTYNEQFF.